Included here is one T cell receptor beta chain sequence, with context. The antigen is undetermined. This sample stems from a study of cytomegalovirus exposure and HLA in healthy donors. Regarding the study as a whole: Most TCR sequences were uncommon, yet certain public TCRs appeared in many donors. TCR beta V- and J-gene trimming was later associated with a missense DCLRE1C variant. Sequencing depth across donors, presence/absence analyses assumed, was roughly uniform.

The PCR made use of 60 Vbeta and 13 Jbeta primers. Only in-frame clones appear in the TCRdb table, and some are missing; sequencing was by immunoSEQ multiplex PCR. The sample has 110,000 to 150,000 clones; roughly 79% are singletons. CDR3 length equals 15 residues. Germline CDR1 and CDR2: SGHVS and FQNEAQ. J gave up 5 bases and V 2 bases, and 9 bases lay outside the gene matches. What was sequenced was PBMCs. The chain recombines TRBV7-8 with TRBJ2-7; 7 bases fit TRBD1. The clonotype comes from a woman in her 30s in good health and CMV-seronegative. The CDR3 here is CASSLMVGGVNEQYF. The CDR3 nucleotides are TGTGCCAGCAGCTTAATGGTAGGGGGCGTCAACGAGCAGTACTTC. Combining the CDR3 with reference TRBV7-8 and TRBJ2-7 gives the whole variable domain GAGVSQSPRYKVAKRGQDVALRCDPISGHVSLFWYQQALGQGPEFLTYFQNEAQLDKSGLPSDRFFAERPEGSVSTLKIQRTQQEDSAVYLCASSLMVGGVNEQYFGPGTRLTVT.